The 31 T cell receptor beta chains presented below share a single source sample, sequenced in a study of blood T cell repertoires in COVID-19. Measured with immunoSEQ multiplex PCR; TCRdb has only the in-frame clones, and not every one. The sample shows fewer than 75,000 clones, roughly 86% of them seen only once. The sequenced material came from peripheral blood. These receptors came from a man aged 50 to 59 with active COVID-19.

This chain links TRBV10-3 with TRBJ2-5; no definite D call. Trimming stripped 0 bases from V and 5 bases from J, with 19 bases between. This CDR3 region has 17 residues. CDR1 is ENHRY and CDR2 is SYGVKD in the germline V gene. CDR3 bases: TGTGCCATCAGTGAGTCGAATACGGCAGCCGAGGCGGAGACCCAGTACTTC. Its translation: CAISESNTAAEAETQYF.

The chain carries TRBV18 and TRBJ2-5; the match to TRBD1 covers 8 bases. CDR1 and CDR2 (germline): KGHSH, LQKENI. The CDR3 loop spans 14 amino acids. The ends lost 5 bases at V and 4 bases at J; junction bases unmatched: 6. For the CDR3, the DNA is TGTGCCAGCTCATCCGGGACAGGTATAGAGACCCAGTACTTC. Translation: CASSSGTGIETQYF.

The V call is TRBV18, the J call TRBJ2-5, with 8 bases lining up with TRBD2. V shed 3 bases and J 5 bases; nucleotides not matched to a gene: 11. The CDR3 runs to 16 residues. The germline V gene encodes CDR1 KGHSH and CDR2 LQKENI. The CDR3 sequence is CASSPRPGGVAETQYF. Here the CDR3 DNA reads TGTGCCAGCTCACCGCGACCGGGAGGGGTCGCGGAGACCCAGTACTTC.

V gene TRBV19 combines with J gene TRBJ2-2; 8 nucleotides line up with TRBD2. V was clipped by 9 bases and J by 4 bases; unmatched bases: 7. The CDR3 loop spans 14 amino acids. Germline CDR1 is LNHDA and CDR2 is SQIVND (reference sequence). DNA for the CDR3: TGTGCCAGCCAAGGGCGGGGGGTCACCGGGGAGCTGTTTTTT. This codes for CASQGRGVTGELFF.

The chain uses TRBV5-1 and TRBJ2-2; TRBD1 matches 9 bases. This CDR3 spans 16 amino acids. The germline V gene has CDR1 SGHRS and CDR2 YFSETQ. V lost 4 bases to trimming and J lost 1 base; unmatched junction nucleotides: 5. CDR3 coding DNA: TGCGCCAGCAGCGATCCGGGACAGGGGAACACCGGGGAGCTGTTTTTT. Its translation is CASSDPGQGNTGELFF.

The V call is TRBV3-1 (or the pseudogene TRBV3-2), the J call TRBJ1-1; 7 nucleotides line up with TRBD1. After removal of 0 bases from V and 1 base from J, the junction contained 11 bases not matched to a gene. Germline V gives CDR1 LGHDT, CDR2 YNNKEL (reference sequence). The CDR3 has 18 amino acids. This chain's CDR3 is CASSQEKALDRENTEAFF. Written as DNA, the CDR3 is TGTGCCAGCAGCCAAGAAAAAGCCCTCGACAGGGAGAACACTGAAGCTTTCTTT.

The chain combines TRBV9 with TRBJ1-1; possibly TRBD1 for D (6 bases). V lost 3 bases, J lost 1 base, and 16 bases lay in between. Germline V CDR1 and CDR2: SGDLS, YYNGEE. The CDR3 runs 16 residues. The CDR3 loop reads CASSARGDTSNTEAFF. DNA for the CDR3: TGTGCCAGCAGCGCCCGGGGGGACACCTCGAACACTGAAGCTTTCTTT.

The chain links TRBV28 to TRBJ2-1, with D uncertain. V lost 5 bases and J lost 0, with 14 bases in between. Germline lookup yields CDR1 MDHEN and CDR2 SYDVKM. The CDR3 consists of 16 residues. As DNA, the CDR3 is TGTGCCAGCAGTGTAGACTTAATTAGCTCCTACAATGAGCAGTTCTTC. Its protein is CASSVDLISSYNEQFF.

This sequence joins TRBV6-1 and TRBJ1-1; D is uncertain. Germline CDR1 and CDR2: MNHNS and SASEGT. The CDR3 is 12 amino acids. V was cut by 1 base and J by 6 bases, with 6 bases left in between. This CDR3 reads CASSEVSAEAFF. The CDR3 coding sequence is TGTGCCAGCAGTGAAGTTTCTGCTGAAGCTTTCTTT.

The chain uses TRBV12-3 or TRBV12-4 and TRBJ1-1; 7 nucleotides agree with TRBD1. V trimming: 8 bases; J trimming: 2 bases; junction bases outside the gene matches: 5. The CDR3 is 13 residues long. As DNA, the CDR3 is TGTGCCAGCCGGGGGACAGATAACACTGAAGCTTTCTTT. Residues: CASRGTDNTEAFF.

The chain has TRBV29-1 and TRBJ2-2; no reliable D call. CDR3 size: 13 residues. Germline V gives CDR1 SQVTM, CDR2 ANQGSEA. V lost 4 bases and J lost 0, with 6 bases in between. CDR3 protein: CSVGFANTGELFF. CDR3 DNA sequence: TGCAGCGTTGGTTTCGCGAACACCGGGGAGCTGTTTTTT.

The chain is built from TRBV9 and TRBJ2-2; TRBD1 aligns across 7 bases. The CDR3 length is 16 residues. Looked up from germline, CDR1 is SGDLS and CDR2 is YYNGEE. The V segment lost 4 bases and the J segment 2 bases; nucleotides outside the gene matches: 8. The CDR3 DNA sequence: TGTGCCAGCAGCCCACCGGGACAGAGCAACACCGGGGAGCTGTTTTTT. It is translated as CASSPPGQSNTGELFF.

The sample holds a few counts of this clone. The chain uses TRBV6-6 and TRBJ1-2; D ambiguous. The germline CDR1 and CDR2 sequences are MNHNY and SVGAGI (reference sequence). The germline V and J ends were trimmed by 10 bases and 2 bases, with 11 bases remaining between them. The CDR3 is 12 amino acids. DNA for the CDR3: TGTGCCACCAGCTCCGGGAACTATGGCTACACCTTC. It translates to CATSSGNYGYTF.

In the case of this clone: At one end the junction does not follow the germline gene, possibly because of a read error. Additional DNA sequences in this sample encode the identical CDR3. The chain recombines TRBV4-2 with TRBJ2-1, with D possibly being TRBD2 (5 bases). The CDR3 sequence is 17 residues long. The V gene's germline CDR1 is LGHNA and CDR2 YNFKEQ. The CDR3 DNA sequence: TGTGCCAGCAGCCATCCGTCCGGGATCCTACTTTACAATGAGCAATTCTTC. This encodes CASSHPSGILLYNEQFF.

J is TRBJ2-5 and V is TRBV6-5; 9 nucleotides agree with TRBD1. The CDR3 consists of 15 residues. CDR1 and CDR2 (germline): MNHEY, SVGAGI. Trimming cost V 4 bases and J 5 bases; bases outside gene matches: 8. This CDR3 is CASSSAGQGYETQYF. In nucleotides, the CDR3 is TGTGCCAGCAGTTCCGCGGGACAGGGTTACGAGACCCAGTACTTC.

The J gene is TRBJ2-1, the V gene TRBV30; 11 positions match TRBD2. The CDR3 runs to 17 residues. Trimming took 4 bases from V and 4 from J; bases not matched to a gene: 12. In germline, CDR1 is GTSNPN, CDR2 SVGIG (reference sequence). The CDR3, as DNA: TGTGCCTGGACGGGACTAGCGGACCGGCCTCTATACAATGAGCAGTTCTTC. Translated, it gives CAWTGLADRPLYNEQFF.

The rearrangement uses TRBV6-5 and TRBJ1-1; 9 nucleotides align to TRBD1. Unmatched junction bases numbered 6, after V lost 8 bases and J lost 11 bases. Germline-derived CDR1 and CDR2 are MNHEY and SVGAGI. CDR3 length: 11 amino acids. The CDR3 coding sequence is TGTGCCAGCTGGGAACAGGGGGCGGCTTTCTTT. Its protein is CASWEQGAAFF.

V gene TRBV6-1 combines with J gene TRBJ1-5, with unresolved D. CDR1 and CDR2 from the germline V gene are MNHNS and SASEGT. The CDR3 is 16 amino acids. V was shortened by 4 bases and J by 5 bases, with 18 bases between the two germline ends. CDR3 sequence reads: CASSVTSSQAYQPQHF. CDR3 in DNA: TGTGCCAGCAGTGTAACATCTTCGCAAGCGTATCAGCCCCAGCATTTT.

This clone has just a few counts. CDR3 bases: TGTGCCAGCAGCTTATATCAGGGGACAGGAAACACCATATATTTT. This encodes CASSLYQGTGNTIYF. The V and J genes are TRBV7-8 and TRBJ1-3, with D maybe TRBD1 (6 bases). Trimming removed 2 bases at V and 4 bases at J, with 12 bases between. Per the germline V gene, CDR1 is SGHVS and CDR2 is FQNEAQ. This CDR3 comprises 15 residues.

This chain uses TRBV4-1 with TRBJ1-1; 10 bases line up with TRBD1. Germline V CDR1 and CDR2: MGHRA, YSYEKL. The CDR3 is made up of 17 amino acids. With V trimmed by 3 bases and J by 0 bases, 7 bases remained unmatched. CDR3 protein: CASSHTGTGVLNTEAFF. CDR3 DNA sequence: TGCGCCAGCAGCCACACCGGGACAGGGGTCCTGAACACTGAAGCTTTCTTT.

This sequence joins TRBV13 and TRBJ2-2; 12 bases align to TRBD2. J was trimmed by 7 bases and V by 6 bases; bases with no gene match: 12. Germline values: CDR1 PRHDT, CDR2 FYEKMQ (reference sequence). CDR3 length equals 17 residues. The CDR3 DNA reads TGTGCCAGCAGTCGCCTTCGGACTAGCGGGACGGTCGGGGAGCTGTTTTTT. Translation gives CASSRLRTSGTVGELFF.

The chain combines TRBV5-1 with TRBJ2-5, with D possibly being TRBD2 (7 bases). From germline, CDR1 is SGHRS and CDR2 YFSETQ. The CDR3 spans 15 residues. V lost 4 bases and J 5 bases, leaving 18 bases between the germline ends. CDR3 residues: CASSPFLGGAETQYF. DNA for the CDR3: TGCGCCAGCAGCCCATTTTTAGGGGGGGCCGAGACCCAGTACTTC.

CDR3 sequence (DNA): TGTGCCAGCAGTTACTCTACAGGGGGCGACACCGGGGAGCTGTTTTTT. Translated, it gives CASSYSTGGDTGELFF. V usage is TRBV6-6 and J usage is TRBJ2-2; 9 bases agree with TRBD1. The CDR3 has 16 amino acids. Trimming cost V 0 bases and J 3 bases; bases outside gene matches: 2. Looked up from germline, CDR1 is MNHNY and CDR2 is SVGAGI (reference sequence).

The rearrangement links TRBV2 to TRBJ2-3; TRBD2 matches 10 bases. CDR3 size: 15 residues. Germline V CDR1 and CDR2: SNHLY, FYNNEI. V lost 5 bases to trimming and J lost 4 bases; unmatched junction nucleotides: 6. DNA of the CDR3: TGTGCCAGCAGTTCTACTAGCGGGGCCCCAGATACGCAGTATTTT. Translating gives CASSSTSGAPDTQYF.

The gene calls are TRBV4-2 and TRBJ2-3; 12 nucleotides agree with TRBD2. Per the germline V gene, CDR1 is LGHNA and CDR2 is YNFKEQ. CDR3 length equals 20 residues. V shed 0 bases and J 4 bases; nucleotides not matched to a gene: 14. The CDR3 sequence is CASSQDGLAGGLLLSDTQYF. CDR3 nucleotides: TGTGCCAGCAGCCAAGACGGGCTAGCGGGGGGGCTATTACTATCAGATACGCAGTATTTT.

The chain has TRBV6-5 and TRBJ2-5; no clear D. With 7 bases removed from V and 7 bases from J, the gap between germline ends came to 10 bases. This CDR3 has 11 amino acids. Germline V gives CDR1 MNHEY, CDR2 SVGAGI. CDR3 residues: CASMRSGTQYF. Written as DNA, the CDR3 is TGTGCCAGCATGAGGTCTGGGACCCAGTACTTC.

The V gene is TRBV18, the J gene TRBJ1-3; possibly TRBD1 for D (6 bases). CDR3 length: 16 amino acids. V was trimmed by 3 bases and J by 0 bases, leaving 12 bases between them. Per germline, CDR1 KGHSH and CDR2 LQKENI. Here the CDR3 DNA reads TGTGCCAGCTCACCTGCAGGACAGTCCTCTGGAAACACCATATATTTT. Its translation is CASSPAGQSSGNTIYF.

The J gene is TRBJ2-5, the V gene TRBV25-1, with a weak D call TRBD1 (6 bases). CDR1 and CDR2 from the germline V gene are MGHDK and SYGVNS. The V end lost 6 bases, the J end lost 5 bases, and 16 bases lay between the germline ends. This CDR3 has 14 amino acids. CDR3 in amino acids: CASRGDKWEETQYF. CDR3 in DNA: TGTGCCAGCAGGGGGGACAAATGGGAGGAGACCCAGTACTTC. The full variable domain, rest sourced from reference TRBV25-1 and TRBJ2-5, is EADIYQTPRYLVIGTGKKITLECSQTMGHDKMYWYQQDPGMELHLIHYSYGVNSTEKGDLSSESTVSRIRTEHFPLTLESARPSHTSQYLCASRGDKWEETQYFGPGTRLLVL.

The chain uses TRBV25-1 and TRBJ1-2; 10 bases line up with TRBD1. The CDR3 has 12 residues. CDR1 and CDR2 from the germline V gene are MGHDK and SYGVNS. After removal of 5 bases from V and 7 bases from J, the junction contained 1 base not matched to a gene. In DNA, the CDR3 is TGTGCCAGCAGTAGGACAGGGGGTGGCTACACCTTC. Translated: CASSRTGGGYTF.

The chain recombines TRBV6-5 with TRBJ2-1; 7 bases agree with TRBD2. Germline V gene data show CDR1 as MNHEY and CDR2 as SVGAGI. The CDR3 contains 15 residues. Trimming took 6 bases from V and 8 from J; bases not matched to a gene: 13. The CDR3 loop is CASSRVGGGQDEQFF. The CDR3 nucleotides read TGTGCCAGCAGCCGCGTGGGGGGAGGGCAAGATGAGCAGTTCTTC.

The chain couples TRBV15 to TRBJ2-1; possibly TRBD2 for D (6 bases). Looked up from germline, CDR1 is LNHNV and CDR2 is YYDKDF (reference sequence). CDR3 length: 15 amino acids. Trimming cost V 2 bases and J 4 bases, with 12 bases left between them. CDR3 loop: CATSRPGTPYNEQFF. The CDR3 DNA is TGTGCCACCAGCAGACCCGGGACTCCATACAATGAGCAGTTCTTC.